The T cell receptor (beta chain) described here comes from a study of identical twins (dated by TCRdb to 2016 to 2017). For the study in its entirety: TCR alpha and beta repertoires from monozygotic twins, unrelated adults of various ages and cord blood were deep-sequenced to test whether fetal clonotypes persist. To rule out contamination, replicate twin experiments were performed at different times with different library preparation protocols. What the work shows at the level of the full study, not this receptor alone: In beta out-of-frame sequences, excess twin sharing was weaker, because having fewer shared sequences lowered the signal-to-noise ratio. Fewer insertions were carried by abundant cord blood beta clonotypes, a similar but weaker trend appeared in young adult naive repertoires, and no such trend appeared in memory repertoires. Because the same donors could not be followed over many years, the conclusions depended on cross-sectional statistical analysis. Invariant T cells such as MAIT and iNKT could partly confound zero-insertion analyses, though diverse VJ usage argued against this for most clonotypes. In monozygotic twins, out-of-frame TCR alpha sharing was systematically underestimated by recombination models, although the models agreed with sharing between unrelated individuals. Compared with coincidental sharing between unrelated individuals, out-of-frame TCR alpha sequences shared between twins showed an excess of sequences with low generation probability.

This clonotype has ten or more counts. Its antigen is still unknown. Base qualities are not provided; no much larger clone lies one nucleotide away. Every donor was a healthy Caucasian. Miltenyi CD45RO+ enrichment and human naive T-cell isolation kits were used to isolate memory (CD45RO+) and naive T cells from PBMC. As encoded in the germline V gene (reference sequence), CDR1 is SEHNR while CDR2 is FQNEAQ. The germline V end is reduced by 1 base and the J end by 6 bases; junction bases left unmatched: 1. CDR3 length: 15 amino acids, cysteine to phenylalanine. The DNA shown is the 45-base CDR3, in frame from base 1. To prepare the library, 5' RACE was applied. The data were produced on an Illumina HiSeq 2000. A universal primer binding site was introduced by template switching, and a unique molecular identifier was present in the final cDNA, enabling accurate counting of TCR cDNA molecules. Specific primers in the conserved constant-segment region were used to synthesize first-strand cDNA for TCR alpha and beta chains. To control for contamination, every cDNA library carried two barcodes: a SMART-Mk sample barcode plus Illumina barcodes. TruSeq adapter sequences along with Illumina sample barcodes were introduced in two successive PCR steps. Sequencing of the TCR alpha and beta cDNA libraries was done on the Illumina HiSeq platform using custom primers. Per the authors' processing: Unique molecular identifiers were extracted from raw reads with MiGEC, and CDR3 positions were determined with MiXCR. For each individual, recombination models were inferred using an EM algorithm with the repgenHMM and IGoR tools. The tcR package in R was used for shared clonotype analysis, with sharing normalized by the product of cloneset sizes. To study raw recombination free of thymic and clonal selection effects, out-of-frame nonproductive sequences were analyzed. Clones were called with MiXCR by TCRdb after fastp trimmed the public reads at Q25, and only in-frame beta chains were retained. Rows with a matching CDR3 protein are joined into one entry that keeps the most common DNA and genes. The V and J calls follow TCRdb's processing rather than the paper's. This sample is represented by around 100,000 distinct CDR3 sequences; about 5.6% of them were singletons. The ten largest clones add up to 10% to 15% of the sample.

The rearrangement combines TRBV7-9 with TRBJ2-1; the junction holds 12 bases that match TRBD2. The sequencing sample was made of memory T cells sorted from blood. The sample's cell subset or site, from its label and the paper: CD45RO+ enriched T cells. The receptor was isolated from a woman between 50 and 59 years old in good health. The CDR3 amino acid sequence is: CASSLELAGGNEQFF. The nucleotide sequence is TGTGCCAGCAGCTTAGAACTAGCGGGAGGCAATGAGCAGTTCTTC.